Listed below are T cell receptor beta chains from one sample, sequenced in a study of blood T cell repertoires in COVID-19. Sequenced by immunoSEQ multiplex PCR; TCRdb stores in-frame clones only, minus some. The table shows 300,000 to 450,000 clones, with 88% occurring only once. The sample comprised PBMCs or T cells enriched from blood (not recorded which). The receptors shown here come from a young woman who had been exposed to COVID-19. Both conserved end residues are part of each CDR3. The order of the fields is V gene, J gene, CDR3 protein.

v_gene: TRBV10-1
j_gene: TRBJ2-7
CDR3aa: CASSAGPTGSSYEQYF

v_gene: TRBV27
j_gene: TRBJ1-3
CDR3aa: CASRGSGNTIYF

v_gene: TRBV2
j_gene: TRBJ2-7
CDR3aa: CASSGEALSSYEQYF

v_gene: TRBV5-8
j_gene: TRBJ2-1
CDR3aa: CASSLGDRPSYNEQFF

v_gene: TRBV15
j_gene: TRBJ1-4
CDR3aa: CATSRGRDSYTEKLFF

v_gene: TRBV13
j_gene: TRBJ2-7
CDR3aa: CASSGEGDRVAGSTYEQYF

v_gene: TRBV27
j_gene: TRBJ1-6
CDR3aa: CASSFRARDRGNSPLHF

v_gene: TRBV28
j_gene: TRBJ2-7
CDR3aa: CASSFLRVFAQYF

v_gene: TRBV6-6
j_gene: TRBJ1-6
CDR3aa: CASSYSREGSPLHF

v_gene: TRBV28
j_gene: TRBJ2-4
CDR3aa: CASSPRQGLGDIQYF

v_gene: TRBV29-1
j_gene: TRBJ2-1
CDR3aa: CSVTTWNYNEQFF

v_gene: TRBV19
j_gene: TRBJ2-1
CDR3aa: CASSINGRPYNEQFF

v_gene: TRBV9
j_gene: TRBJ2-2
CDR3aa: CASSPGISTSGRRSGELFF

v_gene: TRBV7-6
j_gene: TRBJ1-2
CDR3aa: CASSLRTGTNYGYTF

v_gene: TRBV29-1
j_gene: TRBJ1-1
CDR3aa: CSVEQGGNTEAFF

v_gene: TRBV3-1/TRBV3-2
j_gene: TRBJ2-7
CDR3aa: CASSQDGGEGSYEQYF

v_gene: TRBV24-1
j_gene: TRBJ2-7
CDR3aa: CATSETGTANSYEQYF

v_gene: TRBV19
j_gene: TRBJ1-3
CDR3aa: CASMSGVAGNTIYF

v_gene: TRBV27
j_gene: TRBJ1-2
CDR3aa: CASRLQGAVGGYTF

v_gene: TRBV13
j_gene: TRBJ2-3
CDR3aa: CASSRLGTSGTDTQYF

v_gene: TRBV10-3
j_gene: TRBJ2-7
CDR3aa: CAISESLAGVEQYF

v_gene: TRBV28
j_gene: TRBJ2-1
CDR3aa: CASSLTGTGDEYVQFF

v_gene: TRBV6-5
j_gene: TRBJ2-7
CDR3aa: CASGGAWGETYEQYF

v_gene: TRBV18
j_gene: TRBJ1-1
CDR3aa: CASSPRGFTEAFF

v_gene: TRBV7-3
j_gene: TRBJ2-7
CDR3aa: CAGGGNYEQYF

v_gene: TRBV28
j_gene: TRBJ1-2
CDR3aa: CASRPGQHNYGYTF

v_gene: TRBV28
j_gene: TRBJ1-3
CDR3aa: CASSFPQGNTIYF

v_gene: TRBV6-5
j_gene: TRBJ2-3
CDR3aa: CASNQGAVDTQYF

v_gene: TRBV28
j_gene: TRBJ1-1
CDR3aa: CASNPGQHTEAFF

v_gene: TRBV2
j_gene: TRBJ1-4
CDR3aa: CASRATGTAVREKLFF

v_gene: TRBV6-6
j_gene: TRBJ2-1
CDR3aa: CASRDSSYNEQFF

v_gene: TRBV3-1/TRBV3-2
j_gene: TRBJ2-1
CDR3aa: CASSQAGGLVHNEQFF

v_gene: TRBV21-1
j_gene: TRBJ1-4
CDR3aa: CASSKKIGARLTNEKLFF

v_gene: TRBV7-3
j_gene: TRBJ1-1
CDR3aa: CASSSQTGANTEAFF

v_gene: TRBV11-3
j_gene: TRBJ1-2
CDR3aa: CASSWRTGGGYGYTF

v_gene: TRBV10-3
j_gene: TRBJ1-6
CDR3aa: CAISHPRGQLNSPLHF

v_gene: TRBV27
j_gene: TRBJ2-5
CDR3aa: CASSSSGRGQETQYF

v_gene: TRBV15
j_gene: TRBJ2-3
CDR3aa: CATRPGQNTDTQYF

v_gene: TRBV7-9
j_gene: TRBJ2-7
CDR3aa: CASSLEVGDSSYEQYF

v_gene: TRBV7-2
j_gene: TRBJ2-1
CDR3aa: CASSHSGLAGVNEQFF

v_gene: TRBV5-1
j_gene: TRBJ2-1
CDR3aa: CASSLVLAGGVYNEQFF

v_gene: TRBV29-1
j_gene: TRBJ1-3
CDR3aa: CSVEDRPSGNTIYF

v_gene: TRBV5-4
j_gene: TRBJ1-1
CDR3aa: CAVGGGAYDTEAFF

v_gene: TRBV27
j_gene: TRBJ1-5
CDR3aa: CASSLKAGGSNQPQHF

v_gene: TRBV30
j_gene: TRBJ2-4
CDR3aa: CAWSVLTGGLQYF

v_gene: TRBV2
j_gene: TRBJ2-2
CDR3aa: CASSDLGGRAGELFF

v_gene: TRBV7-9
j_gene: TRBJ1-4
CDR3aa: CASSLSPRQVNEKLFF

v_gene: TRBV27
j_gene: TRBJ1-5
CDR3aa: CASSSGQYNQPQHF